This TCR beta chain was observed in a study of T-cell reconstitution after alpha-beta-depleted transplantation in children. CDR3 length: 14 amino acids. Trimming left V 0 bases short and J 0 bases short, with 8 bases between. The germline gives CDR1 DFQATT, CDR2 SNEGSKA (reference sequence). This clonotype showed up many times. The library targeted TCRbeta and was prepared with unique molecular identifiers. MiXCR, applied by TCRdb to the PCR reads, yields one record per CDR3 protein. The data hold about 610,000 distinct CDR3 sequences, with 10% to 13% observed a single time. Sequences were derived from PBMCs from the stem cell graft donor, sampled from the stem cell graft. The rearrangement joins TRBV20-1 to TRBJ2-5; no clear D. This clonotype originated in a human donor who donated a stem cell graft to a child with acute myeloid leukemia. The CDR3 reads CSARDLRYQETQYF. The CDR3 coding sequence is TGCAGTGCTAGAGATCTGCGGTACCAAGAGACCCAGTACTTC.